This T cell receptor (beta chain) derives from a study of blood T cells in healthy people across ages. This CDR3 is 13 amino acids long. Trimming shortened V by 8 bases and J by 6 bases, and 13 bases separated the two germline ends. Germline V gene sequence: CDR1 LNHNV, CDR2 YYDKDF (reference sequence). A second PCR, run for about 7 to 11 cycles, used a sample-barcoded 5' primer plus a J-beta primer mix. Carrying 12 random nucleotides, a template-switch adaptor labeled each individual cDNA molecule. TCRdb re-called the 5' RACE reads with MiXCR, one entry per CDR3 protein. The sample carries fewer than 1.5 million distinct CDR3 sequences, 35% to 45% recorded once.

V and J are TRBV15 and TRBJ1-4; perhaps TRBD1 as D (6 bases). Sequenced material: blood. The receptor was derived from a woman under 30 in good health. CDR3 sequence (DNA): TGTGCCACCCACCAAGGGGGGGATGAAAAACTGTTTTTT. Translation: CATHQGGDEKLFF. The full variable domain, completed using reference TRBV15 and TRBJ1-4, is DAMVIQNPRYQVTQFGKPVTLSCSQTLNHNVMYWYQQKSSQAPKLLFHYYDKDFNNEADTPDNFQSRRPNTSFCFLDIRSPGLGDTAMYLCATHQGGDEKLFFGSGTQLSVL.